This T cell receptor beta chain derives from a study of cytomegalovirus exposure and HLA in healthy donors. Study information: An analysis done earlier identified roughly 120 million unique TCR beta sequences from around 180 million T cells. General study results and limits: When the data were analyzed later, several of the most significant clusters appeared to be linked to common viral pathogens. Trimming of TCR beta V- and J-genes showed a link, identified in a later analysis, to a missense DCLRE1C variant. In a later analysis, at a false discovery rate of 0.05, roughly 18,000 TCR beta sequences were associated with HLA alleles.

PCR primers comprised 60 Vbeta and 13 Jbeta primers. Sequenced by immunoSEQ multiplex PCR; TCRdb stores in-frame clones only, minus some. The sample records 180,000 or so clones, about four fifths being singletons. After removal of 4 bases from V and 2 bases from J, the junction contained 4 bases not matched to a gene. This CDR3 has 14 residues. Per the germline V gene, CDR1 is MNHEY and CDR2 is SVGAGI. There are a few counts of this clone. Its specificity is not known. Sequences were obtained from PBMCs. The chain uses TRBV6-5 and TRBJ2-7; TRBD1 agrees at 8 bases. This TCR was recovered from a man in his forties in good health and CMV-seronegative. The CDR3 bases are TGTGCCAGCAGTTTTGGACAGGGCACCTACGAGCAGTACTTC. Its protein product is CASSFGQGTYEQYF.